This T cell receptor beta chain was sequenced in a study of T cells in Graves' hyperthyroidism and ophthalmopathy. Study at large: At initial diagnosis, before any treatment had begun, peripheral blood was obtained.

The V end lost 3 bases, the J end lost 3 bases, and 18 bases lay between the germline ends. From germline, CDR1 is MGHRA and CDR2 YSYEKL. CDR3 length: 16 amino acids. The study left out patients who had uncontrolled infection, other autoimmune disease, pregnancy or lactation. Fresh peripheral blood, around 9.2 ml of it, supplied the PBMCs. The investigators amplified TCR beta CDR3 regions from RNA transcripts. HTBI primers were the set used in a first-round RT-PCR of the TCR CDR3. MiXCR, applied by TCRdb to the multiplex PCR reads, yields one record per CDR3 protein. The table lists approximately 380,000 distinct CDR3 sequences, about 20% of them singletons. This clonotype was detected ten times or more. The antigen is not known. General study findings and limits: Most clonotypes expanded in thyroid above 0.001 were likewise present in blood.

The chain combines TRBV4-1 with TRBJ2-7; possibly TRBD2 for D (6 bases). The specimen was blood. This clonotype was obtained from a woman aged 18-30 years with Graves' hyperthyroidism. This CDR3 reads CASSQHNSGAGYEQYF. CDR3 coding DNA: TGCGCCAGCAGCCAGCACAATAGCGGAGCGGGCTACGAGCAGTACTTC.